This TCR beta chain was recovered during a study of siplizumab effects on memory and regulatory T cells. Study-wide results and caveats: A mean of roughly 70% of mappable alloreactive CD4+ clones were Treg-derived with siplizumab, compared with 25% to 30% in controls. About 75-97% of proliferating CD4+ or CD8+ clones had no assignable naive or memory phenotype.

With respect to this clone: The antigen is undetermined.

Trimming shortened V by 0 bases and J by 5 bases, and 12 bases separated the two germline ends. This CDR3 has 14 residues. Germline V gives CDR1 SGHNT, CDR2 YYREEE (reference sequence). Clones were sequenced by immunoSEQ multiplex PCR, and TCRdb holds only the in-frame ones, with some missing. The sample shows about 100,000 clones, 85% to 95% of them seen only once. V usage is TRBV5-4 and J usage is TRBJ2-7; D is possibly TRBD1 or TRBD2 (6 bases each). The receptor's source is a human donor in good health. Sequencing was performed on non-Treg CD4+ T cells sorted from blood. The CDR3 DNA sequence: TGTGCCAGCAGCTTGGTCGGGGGCAACGACGAGCAGTACTTC. This translates into CASSLVGGNDEQYF.